This entry is about one T cell receptor (beta chain). This receptor's antigen is unknown. Base qualities are missing; no much larger clone stands one base away. The sample comes from a study of cytomegalovirus exposure and HLA in healthy donors (TCRdb year 2017). With regard to the full study: An earlier analysis of 550 to 700 of the donors reported more than 250 Gb of sequence data and some 120 million unique TCR beta sequences from 150 million to 200 million T cells. Roughly 300 gigabases of sequencing data and around 88 million unique TCR sequences made up an early release that covered approximately 650 HLA-typed donors. Of the roughly 400 genotyped donors, approximately 82% fell in the genetic ancestry cluster associated with self-reported Caucasian donors. The study was designed to test whether signatures of past pathogen exposure could be identified by cataloging public T cell receptors. Using immunosequencing, the study profiled T cell repertoires from roughly 650 subjects and related those repertoires to cytomegalovirus serostatus. A separate validation cohort of some 130 different subjects was used in addition to the roughly 700-subject first cohort. To predict cytomegalovirus infection status, the study brought together high-throughput TCR immunosequencing, statistical association of individual TCRs with disease status, and machine learning. A later analysis re-examined previously published TCR beta repertoires from more than 600 donors and added high-resolution HLA genotyping to investigate patterns of TCR occurrence. In the later analysis, no new phenotypic data were used to find candidate immune exposures; instead, reliance was placed on TCR beta sequences and their occurrence across donors. In an earlier analysis of over 550 of the donors, high-throughput TCR beta sequencing was used to judge whether each TCR beta V gene segment behaved as functional or pseudogenic. Donor age, sex, ethnicity and CMV serostatus were collected together with the repertoire data. Genome-wide SNP genotypes for about 55% of the roughly 670 donors were used in a later genetic analysis, which treated that subset as a discovery cohort. Every repertoire in the discovery cohort had been generated on one and the same sequencing platform. HLA typing covered class I and class II loci at four-digit resolution. The number of donors typed differed by locus, with 629-630 for A, B, C, DRB1 and DQB1, around 500 for DQA1, under 610 for DPA1, and 450 to 480 for DPB1. Because of strong linkage in the cohort, four to six DR-DQ haplotypes were treated as single units for association and clustering. On average, roughly 240,000 unique TCR beta nucleotide sequences were sequenced per donor among some 420 genotyped donors of the cohort, with about 17% of those sequences being non-productive.

What the study reported, not specific to this receptor: Because the 87-base-pair reads could not distinguish some IMGT-functional V segments, including TRBV6-2 and TRBV6-3, those segments were excluded. In a later analysis, several top co-occurrence clusters were reported to appear linked to parvovirus B19, influenza, CMV and Epstein-Barr virus. A later genetic analysis reported fewer N-insertions in productive TCRs among donors in an Asian-associated ancestry cluster than the approximately 700-donor mean. Because some donors lacked HLA typing at each locus, the association tests relied only on the typed subset. Specific HLA alleles were associated with 15,000 to 20,000 TCR beta sequences at a false discovery rate of 0.05 in a later analysis. In vitro tests confirmed that a few of the cytomegalovirus-associated TCR beta chains recognize cytomegalovirus antigens. While some public TCRs were present in many individuals, most TCR sequences turned up only very rarely across donors. An association between a missense DCLRE1C variant and V-gene and J-gene trimming of TCR beta chains was found in a later genetic analysis and replicated in an independent cohort. The study gave a list of about 170 TCR beta chains associated with cytomegalovirus. A later analysis found that TCR association rates varied across HLA loci, with DRB1 alleles showing the most associated TCRs and HLA-C alleles the fewest. In an earlier analysis of around 600 of the donors, most TCR beta V segments were observed in productive rearrangements about 87% or about 30% of the time, broadly matching IMGT annotations. Assigning TCR associations to individual alleles was difficult when HLA alleles, especially DR and DQ, strongly co-occurred. This cohort had only TCR beta chains sequenced, and the lack of alpha or paired-chain data limited which features could be detected. Cytomegalovirus status was reported to be diagnosed by the classifier with high specificity and sensitivity in both the original and validation cohorts. A further reported finding was that TCR beta sequences accurately predicted the HLA-A and HLA-B alleles for most subjects in the first cohort. In a later analysis, HLA-associated TCR beta chains were found to be more clonally expanded and to have lower generation probabilities than equally common non-associated chains. The presence/absence analyses assumed that sequencing depth was roughly uniform across donors, and that assumption may not be true. A cluster of highly shared sequence variants was judged likely to be a technical artifact of the sequencing pipeline. Correlated functional status among segregating V segments might be attributable to linkage disequilibrium, but an unknown experimental factor could not be ruled out. Some 16 rarely observed V segments, including chromosome 9 orphons, were excluded from the earlier analysis of about 610 of the donors because counts were too low. CMV serostatus was the only immune exposure information available for the cohort. According to a later analysis, most CMV-associated TCR beta chains appeared to be HLA-restricted, and the HLA associations seemed to be driven largely by CMV exposure. The authors suggested that the approach could potentially be generalized to other disease states and immunological phenotypes.

In total, just over 650 healthy bone marrow donors made up the cohort. All cohort members were sampled while nominally healthy, although unrecorded immune exposures were likely present. The donor was CMV seropositive and belonged to the group of 250 to 300 seropositive cohort members. A peripheral blood sample was collected from each donor, and TCR beta sequencing was performed on peripheral blood mononuclear cells. The Qiagen DNeasy Blood Extraction Kit was used to extract genomic DNA from the blood cell samples. The library was produced with the immunoSEQ multiplex PCR assay. For the multiplex PCR, a mixture combining 60 forward primers for TCR Vbeta segments and 13 reverse primers for TCR Jbeta segments was used. Amplification of the CDR3 region of rearranged TCR beta genes was performed with a multiplex PCR assay on genomic DNA. On the Illumina HiSeq System, the amplified TCR beta libraries were sequenced as 87-base-pair reads. Per the authors' processing: A later analysis counted approximately 84 million unique TCR beta chains across the roughly 700 repertoires, and around 9.9 million of these chains were shared by at least two donors. Raw reads were error-corrected and collapsed into unique sequences with a nearest-neighbor algorithm that merged closely related sequences to remove PCR and sequencing errors. To assign V, D and J gene segments, CDR3 sequences were aligned to IMGT reference sequences. For a sequence to be retained, a match of at least six nucleotides to both a V gene segment and a J gene segment was required. Rearrangements were called productive when the CDR3 lacked stop codons and stayed in frame with V and J; all others were non-productive. Following IMGT convention, CDR3 was defined as the stretch from the second conserved V-encoded cysteine to the conserved J-encoded phenylalanine. Sequences without an unambiguous match to a single V gene segment were excluded from the earlier analysis of over 500 of the donors. An earlier analysis of around 600 of the donors classified V segments as functional when productive rearrangements were above 56.7% and as segregating when the standard deviation between donors was above 5%. A statistical classification framework was built to diagnose cytomegalovirus status from the catalog of TCR beta chain sequences. In a later analysis, V and J genes were assigned by comparing TCR nucleotide sequences against IMGT/GENE-DB human TR gene sequences. In a later analysis, CDR3 sequences and most-parsimonious VDJ recombination scenarios were assigned using the TCRdist pipeline. In a later analysis, each TCR beta chain was defined by its CDR3 amino acid sequence together with its V-gene family, and reads without a unique V-gene family were excluded. As a way to deal with suspected cross-contamination and a sequencing artifact, a later analysis dropped under 600 nucleotide sequences that were highly shared and had low generation probability. In a later analysis, a clonal expansion index was calculated for each public chain from normalized within-repertoire ranks of inferred template counts. In a later analysis, generation probabilities were computed with a VDJ recombination model fitted to out-of-frame rearrangements, and the resulting probabilities were checked against IGoR. A later analysis scored TCR-TCR, TCR-HLA and TCR-CMV co-occurrence with hypergeometric tests, applying a repertoire-size bias correction to TCR pairs. In a later analysis, false discovery rates were estimated by permuting HLA or CMV assignments 20 times. A later analysis grouped co-occurring TCRs with DBSCAN, adding TCRdist sequence similarity when clustering within HLA-allele-positive subsets. Repertoires with fewer than 30,000 or more than 120,000 public chains, plus five repertoires with anomalous nucleotide sharing, were excluded from co-occurrence clustering. In its TCRdb copy, this immuneACCESS table keeps in-frame sequences only and misses some clones. Where compared with another copy, unresolved V genes explain less than half of these, and the others have no known cause. That table is the source of V, J and clone size, and D and trimming were worked out from the DNA. Within this sample are 100,000 to 150,000 clones, with around four fifths of them counted one time only. Together, the top ten hold about 20% of the sample.

The germline V gene encodes CDR1 SQVTM and CDR2 ANQGSEA. V sheds 7 bases and J sheds 4 bases, leaving 19 bases between their ends. Measured from the cysteine to the phenylalanine, the CDR3 is 15 residues long. CDR3 DNA is the only sequence kept; it has 45 bases, read in frame from the first base. This receptor was taken from a man younger than 35 in good health and CMV-seropositive. Specimen: PBMCs. The rearrangement combines TRBV29-1 with TRBJ1-4; tentative D gene TRBD1, with 6 bases matching. The DNA reads TGCAGCGCTTTAGGGGGATGGCAGTTTAATGAAAAACTGTTTTTT. Its translation is CSALGGWQFNEKLFF.